This TCR beta chain was captured in a study of blood T cells in healthy people across ages. Peripheral blood was drawn, ten milliliters per donor. Per-sample PBMC isolation yielded at least 6.5 million cells. Germline CDR1 and CDR2: SEHNR and FQNEAQ (reference sequence). V was cut by 6 bases and J by 8 bases, with 17 bases left in between. The CDR3 length is 14 residues. Whole-study findings and limits: With age, beta diversity per million T cells declined roughly linearly, significantly by 30 to 40.

For the second PCR, which ran for about 6 to 11 cycles, a sample-barcoded 5' primer and a J-beta primer mix were used. TCRdb analysed the 5' RACE reads with MiXCR anew, one entry per CDR3 protein. The sample consists of roughly 1.5 million distinct CDR3 sequences, less than 45% of them appearing once. A remark on this clonotype: Its antigen is as yet unknown.

Specimen: blood. The chain employs TRBV7-9 and TRBJ2-1; D could derive from TRBD1 or TRBD2 (5 bases each). This TCR was sampled from a woman aged 18 to 35 in good health. The CDR3 DNA is TGTGCCAGCAGTTTATCGGGGCCCATCGATGAGCAGTTCTTC. This gives the protein CASSLSGPIDEQFF.